These T cell receptor beta chains were read from a single sample in a study of blood T cell repertoires in COVID-19. Some clones are missing from TCRdb's copy, which holds only in-frame ones; the method was immunoSEQ multiplex PCR. The sample contains approximately 390,000 clones, 88% of which appear only once. The source material was PBMCs or T cells enriched from blood (not recorded which). These receptors were obtained from a woman aged 40 to 49 with acute COVID-19. Both conserved end residues are part of each CDR3. D genes are given only for firm matches. A row's size may be missing; if present it is once, few, many or a size class.

TRBJ1-5	TRBV3-1/TRBV3-2	once	-	TGTGCCAGCAGCCAAGGACGGGGGTCGCTGGGGCCCCAGCATTTT	CASSQGRGSLGPQHF
TRBJ1-5	TRBV19	-	-	TGTGCCAGCCGGGGGGGAGGACAGCCCCAGCATTTT	CASRGGGQPQHF
TRBJ2-1	TRBV5-4	-	TRBD2	TGTGCCAGCAGCATAAGCGGACTAGCCAATGAGCAGTTCTTC	CASSISGLANEQFF
TRBJ1-2	TRBV5-4	-	TRBD1	TGTGCCAGCCGTAAGACAGGGGGGGCCGGGGGCTACACCTTC	CASRKTGGAGGYTF
TRBJ2-7	TRBV10-3	-	TRBD2	TGTGCCATCAGTGACCCCGGACTAGTCTACGAGCAGTACTTC	CAISDPGLVYEQYF
TRBJ2-5	TRBV3-1/TRBV3-2	-	TRBD2	TGTGCCAGCAGTTCGGGGCTAGGAGCGGGGGGCCAAGAGACCCAGTACTTC	CASSSGLGAGGQETQYF
TRBJ1-1	TRBV12-3/TRBV12-4	-	TRBD1	TGTGCCACGAACCGGGACAGGGGCACTGAAGCTTTCTTT	CATNRDRGTEAFF
TRBJ2-3	TRBV7-9	-	TRBD2	TGTGCCAGCAGCTTAGCCACCCGGACTAGCGGGGGGTGGGCAGATACGCAGTATTTT	CASSLATRTSGGWADTQYF
TRBJ1-1	TRBV3-1/TRBV3-2	-	-	TGTGCCAGCAGCTCGACAGAGAACACTGAAGCTTTCTTT	CASSSTENTEAFF
TRBJ1-1	TRBV7-8	-	-	TGTGCCAGCACCAAAATCAGGGGAGCTGAAGCTTTCTTT	CASTKIRGAEAFF
TRBJ2-7	TRBV11-2	-	TRBD2	TGTGCCAGCAGCTTAGGGCTAGCGGGGGAGCACGGTTACGAGCAGTACTTC	CASSLGLAGEHGYEQYF
TRBJ1-1	TRBV14	-	-	TGTGCCAGCAGCCAAGATCTTGGAAGGGGGTACACTGAAGCTTTCTTT	CASSQDLGRGYTEAFF
TRBJ1-1	TRBV27	-	TRBD1	TGTGCCAGCAGTCCACTACGGACAGGGGGCACTGAAGCTTTCTTT	CASSPLRTGGTEAFF
TRBJ1-4	TRBV10-3	few	-	TGTGCCACAGGGGCGAATCATAATGAAAAACTGTTTTTT	CATGANHNEKLFF